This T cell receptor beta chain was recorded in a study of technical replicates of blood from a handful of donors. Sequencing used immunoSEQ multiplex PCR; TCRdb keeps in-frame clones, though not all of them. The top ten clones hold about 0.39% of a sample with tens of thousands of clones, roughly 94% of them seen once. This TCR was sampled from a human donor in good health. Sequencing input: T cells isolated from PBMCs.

CDR3 sequence (DNA): TGTGCCAGCAATGCCGGGACAGGGGCCTACGAGCAGTACTTC. It is translated as CASNAGTGAYEQYF. The chain combines TRBV28 with TRBJ2-7, with 10 bases fitting TRBD1. Trimming removed 7 bases from V and 2 bases from J; junction bases left unmatched: 5. Germline CDR1 and CDR2: MDHEN and SYDVKM. This CDR3 region has 14 residues.